The 31 T cell receptor delta chains below all came from one sample that was sequenced in a study of γδ T cells in repeated Plasmodium falciparum infection. TCRdb ran CATT on the multiplex PCR reads. The profile shows 55,000 to 70,000 delta-chain clones, around 1.7% of them singletons. Bulk repertoires came from Vgamma9/Vdelta2+ or Vdelta2-negative gammadelta T cells flow-sorted from PBMC. Material for sequencing was gamma-delta T cells from blood. Receptor source: a pool of human donors (malaria-infected and uninfected, not separated).

This clone was seen a handful of times. TCRdb has a much larger clone's protein, which differs at residue 3 from the translation of this DNA, likely because of a read error; what is shown is the protein translated from the DNA. The chain couples TRDV2 to TRDJ3; 10 nucleotides align to TRDD3. Here the J gene came from matching the DNA to germline, since TCRdb omits it. The CDR3 totals 21 residues. CDR1 is GEAIGNYY and CDR2 is EKD in the germline V gene. Here the CDR3 reads CAYDSSCTGGLVSWDTRQMFF. For the CDR3, the DNA is TGTGCCTATGACTCGTCCTGTACTGGGGGATTGGTCTCCTGGGACACCCGACAGATGTTTTTC.

In regard to this clone: This likely traces to a read error, being one base from a far larger clone. The sample has other DNA sequences that encode this CDR3 too. The chain has TRDV1 and TRDJ1; D possibly corresponds to TRDD3 (6 bases). This CDR3 has 16 residues. Trimming took off 2 bases at V and 6 bases at J, with 19 bases between the two ends. Germline CDR1 is TSWWSYY and CDR2 is QGS. CDR3: CALGEMGGGSLHKLIF. The CDR3 DNA reads TGTGCTCTTGGGGAAATGGGTGGGGGGTCTCTCCATAAACTCATCTTT.

Ten or more counts support this clone. A far larger clone differs by one base, so this is likely a read error. This sample includes further DNA sequences coding for the same CDR3. V is TRDV1 and J is TRDJ1, with 11 bases aligning to TRDD3. The CDR3 consists of 20 residues. Losses at the gene ends were 3 bases for V and 0 bases for J; bases not matched to a gene: 15. CDR1 TSWWSYY and CDR2 QGS come from the germline V gene. The DNA for the CDR3 is TGTGCTCTTGGGGAGACCCGGTACTGGGGGATATATTCCCACACCGATAAACTCATCTTT. Residues: CALGETRYWGIYSHTDKLIF.

In regard to this clone: TCRdb attributes to this sequence the protein of a much larger clone, which differs from the DNA translation at residues 5 and 18; a read error is likely, and the protein displayed is translated from the DNA. The chain carries TRDV1 and TRDJ1, with 11 bases identical to TRDD3. The germline CDR1 and CDR2 sequences are TSWWSYY and QGS. The CDR3 sequence is 21 residues long. Written as DNA, the CDR3 is TGTGCTCTTGGGGGACAGGCTTTCAATTGGCTGCTGGGGGATACAACCGATGAACTCATCTTT. Translated: CALGGQAFNWLLGDTTDELIF.

Details on this clone: Germline is not matched at one junction end, which may reflect a read error. For the CDR3, the DNA is TGCTCTGTCCCTGTGGGGAGGACCGATAAACTCATCTTT. Its translation: CSVPVGRTDKLIF. The V and J genes are TRDV1 and TRDJ1; D perhaps matches TRDD3 (5 bases). TCRdb leaves out the J gene; it was filled in here by matching the DNA to germline. Germline V gene sequence: CDR1 TSWWSYY, CDR2 QGS. CDR3 length: 13 residues.

This clone has just a few counts. TCRdb lists the protein of a much larger clone for this DNA, which differs at residue 7, so this is likely a read error; the protein given here is translated from the DNA itself. This chain joins TRDV1 and TRDJ1; no firm D call. No J segment appears in TCRdb, so it was assigned here by matching the sequence to germline. CDR1 and CDR2 from the germline V gene are TSWWSYY and QGS. The CDR3 extends over 14 amino acids. Trimming stripped 7 bases from V and 0 bases from J, with 12 bases between. The CDR3 DNA reads as TGTGCTCTTGACGCTCAAGAGTACACCGATAAACTCATCTTT. It yields the protein CALDAQEYTDKLIF.

Regarding this clone: A single base is all that separates this from a far larger clone, so a read error is likely. Other DNA sequences in the same sample also yield this CDR3. This sequence joins TRDV1 and TRDJ1; 8 bases are a match to TRDD3. The germline V gene has CDR1 TSWWSYY and CDR2 QGS. The CDR3 loop spans 22 amino acids. V gave up 7 bases and J gave up 0 bases; unmatched junction bases: 28. The CDR3 DNA is TGTGCTCTTGAGGCCCCGCCGTCCCATACTGGGGGTCGACAACTGTACACCGATAAACTCATCTTT. This translates into CALEAPPSHTGGRQLYTDKLIF.

By sample share, this clone is medium-sized. The gene calls are TRAV38-2/DV8 and TRDJ1; D not resolved. This CDR3 comprises 19 residues. The V gene lost 3 bases and the J gene lost 2 bases, with 26 bases spanning the gap. Germline CDR1 is TSESDYY and CDR2 is QEAYKQQN. CDR3 DNA sequence: TGTGCTTATAGGACCCGATTTCCCTTAGTACCCGTAATTACCGATAAACTCATCTTT. It specifies CAYRTRFPLVPVITDKLIF.

To note about this clone: This DNA's translation and the protein TCRdb lists, from a much larger clone, do not match at residue 14, likely due to a read error; the protein shown is translated from the DNA. The rearrangement links TRDV1 to TRDJ1; possible D gene TRDD3, 6 bases. Here the J gene came from matching the DNA to germline, since TCRdb omits it. This CDR3 is 24 amino acids long. V lost 1 base and J lost 0, with 36 bases in between. The V gene's germline CDR1 is TSWWSYY and CDR2 QGS. CDR3: CALGEPTFFCPNWRIPCYTDKLIF. For the CDR3, the DNA is TGTGCTCTTGGGGAACCCACCTTTTTCTGTCCTAACTGGAGGATACCCTGCTACACCGATAAACTCATCTTT.

Note on this clone: One junction end disagrees with the germline gene, perhaps due to a read error. This chain connects TRDV1 to TRDJ1; unclear D gene. Here the J gene was assigned by germline matching of the DNA, as TCRdb has none. Germline V CDR1 and CDR2: TSWWSYY, QGS. The CDR3 totals 18 residues. CDR3 in amino acids: CALRDRSNYLPCTDKLIF. CDR3 DNA: TGTGCTCTTAGGGACCGGTCGAATTACTTGCCCTGCACCGATAAACTCATCTTT.

As for this clone: The protein recorded in TCRdb matches a much larger clone and deviates from this DNA's translation at residue 13, suggesting a read error; the protein here is obtained by translating the DNA. The rearrangement uses TRDV1 and TRDJ1, with 8 bases fitting TRDD3. This CDR3 region has 18 residues. V lost 3 bases to trimming and J lost 6 bases; unmatched junction nucleotides: 18. Germline values: CDR1 TSWWSYY, CDR2 QGS. Written as DNA, the CDR3 is TGTGCTCTTGGGGACAGGGACGGAAGGGGGATAATCGAGTATAAACTCATCTTT. It specifies CALGDRDGRGIIEYKLIF.

Worth noting for this clone: This DNA's translation differs at residue 6 from TCRdb's protein, which comes from a much larger clone; a read error is likely, and the protein shown is translated from the DNA. The rearrangement joins TRDV1 to TRDJ1; weak D call: TRDD2 (6 bases). Trimming stripped 3 bases from V and 2 bases from J, with 22 bases between. Looked up from germline, CDR1 is TSWWSYY and CDR2 is QGS. This CDR3 has 18 residues. The DNA of the CDR3 is TGTGCTCTTGGGGAGGATCCTACACCGCCCCTCCCGACCGATAAACTCATCTTT. Its protein product is CALGEDPTPPLPTDKLIF.

Notes on this clone: Since a far larger clone is one base different, this is likely a read error. This sample includes further DNA sequences coding for the same CDR3. The chain combines TRDV1 with TRDJ1; D not certain. The J gene is not listed in TCRdb, so it was assigned here from a DNA match to germline. The CDR3 contains 13 residues. CDR1 is TSWWSYY and CDR2 is QGS in the germline V gene. The CDR3 DNA is TGTGCTCTCGGGGCATCGCCCCACGATAAACTCATCTTT. Amino acids: CALGASPHDKLIF.

This clone was counted ten times or more. The amino acid sequence in TCRdb belongs to a much larger clone and departs from this DNA's translation at residue 9, likely a sequencing read error; the sequence shown is translated from the DNA. The CDR3 DNA is TGTGCCTGTGGCCCATCCCAGTATGTCGATAAACTCATCTTT. Translated: CACGPSQYVDKLIF. This chain joins TRDV2 and TRDJ1; D gene uncertain. In the absence of a J gene in TCRdb, the DNA was matched to germline to assign it here. CDR1 is GEAIGNYY, CDR2 EKD, per germline. Trimming stripped 5 bases from V and 4 bases from J, with 16 bases between. The CDR3 totals 14 residues.

For this clone: The mismatch at residue 15 between this DNA's translation and the TCRdb protein of a much larger clone likely reflects a read error; the protein shown is translated from the DNA. The J gene is TRDJ1, the V gene TRDV1, with TRDD2 as a possible D gene (6 bases). TCRdb is silent on the J gene; assignment here came from matching the DNA to germline. CDR1 is TSWWSYY and CDR2 is QGS in the germline V gene. CDR3 length equals 19 residues. The CDR3 loop reads CALGDRLPSQGVYTNKLIF. In DNA form, the CDR3 reads TGTGCTCTTGGGGACCGTTTACCTTCCCAAGGGGTCTACACCAATAAACTCATCTTT.

The chain joins TRDV2 to TRDJ1; 13 nucleotides match TRDD3. The J gene, absent from TCRdb, was called here by matching the DNA to germline. The CDR3 contains 17 residues. V was clipped by 1 base and J by 3 bases; unmatched bases: 7. The germline V gene encodes CDR1 GEAIGNYY and CDR2 EKD. CDR3 amino acids: CACDTFTGGYASDKLIF. CDR3 DNA sequence: TGTGCCTGTGACACGTTCACTGGGGGATACGCATCCGATAAACTCATCTTT.

This clone was seen many times. Translating this DNA gives a protein that differs at residue 6 from the TCRdb one, which belongs to a much larger clone; a read error is likely, and the protein shown is this translation. CDR3 in DNA: TGTGCTCTTGGGGACGTCCTTCCTACGTTCTTTACTGGGGGATACGCGGACCCCACCGATAAACTCATCTTT. Protein: CALGDVLPTFFTGGYADPTDKLIF. The rearrangement uses TRDV1 and TRDJ1; TRDD3 matches at 13 bases. This CDR3 comprises 24 residues. Germline-derived CDR1 and CDR2 are TSWWSYY and QGS. The V and J ends lost 3 bases and 1 base, in that order; junction bases with no gene match: 26.

This clone is labeled as medium-sized. The same CDR3 arises from other DNA sequences in this sample as well. This sequence joins TRDV1 and TRDJ1; a weak D match, TRDD3 (5 bases). Germline lookup yields CDR1 TSWWSYY and CDR2 QGS. This CDR3 region has 15 residues. Trimming left V 2 bases short and J 11 bases short, with 21 bases between. In DNA, the CDR3 is TGTGCTCTTGGGGAAACTCCTCACAGGAGGGATCACCTCATCTTT. This gives the protein CALGETPHRRDHLIF.

Comments on this clone: Given a far larger clone just one base away, this is likely a sequencing read error. Other DNA sequences in this sample translate to the same CDR3. The chain uses TRDV3 and TRDJ1, with 8 bases identical to TRDD2. J was trimmed by 7 bases and V by 3 bases; bases with no gene match: 28. The CDR3 is made up of 19 amino acids. The germline V gene has CDR1 TVYSNPD and CDR2 GDNSRS (reference sequence). The CDR3 here is CAFAPLPPTSYLRPFKLIF. The CDR3 DNA reads as TGTGCCTTCGCGCCGCTACCCCCTACTTCCTACTTAAGGCCTTTTAAACTCATCTTT. Combining the CDR3 with reference TRDV3 and TRDJ1 gives the whole variable domain CDKVTQSSPDQTVASGSEVVLLCTYDTVYSNPDLFWYRIRPDYSFQFVFYGDNSRSEGADFTQGRFSVKHILTQKAFHLVISPVRTEDSATYYCAFAPLPPTSYLRPFKLIFGKGTRVTVEP.

This clone appeared a few times. This DNA's translation and the protein TCRdb lists, from a much larger clone, do not match at residue 14, likely due to a read error; the protein shown is translated from the DNA. The rearrangement uses TRDV1 and TRDJ1; weak D call: TRDD2 (6 bases). No J gene was available from TCRdb, and it was assigned here by a germline match of the DNA. Germline CDR1 TSWWSYY, CDR2 QGS. V dropped 5 bases and J dropped 0 bases, with 37 bases sitting between them. The CDR3 is 23 residues long. This CDR3 reads CALGSCAPTPWDWRPPYTDKLIF. The CDR3 bases are TGTGCTCTTGGGTCCTGTGCTCCTACTCCTTGGGATTGGAGGCCACCCTACACCGATAAACTCATCTTT.

A remark on this clone: TCRdb records a much larger clone's protein for this DNA, with a difference at residue 15 that likely arises from a read error; the protein given is the translation of the DNA. The rearrangement links TRDV2 to TRDJ1, with 11 positions matching TRDD3. The J gene was missing in TCRdb and was found by matching the end of the DNA to germline. Germline loops: CDR1 GEAIGNYY, CDR2 EKD. This CDR3 is built from 18 residues. Written as DNA, the CDR3 is TGTGCCTGTGACGCTCCTCGATGGGGGATACGCCGGTCCGATAGACTCATCTTT. It translates to CACDAPRWGIRRSDRLIF.

This clone was counted only a few times. The protein in TCRdb stems from a much larger clone and differs at residue 7 from this DNA's translation, likely a read error; here the protein is translated from the DNA. The chain carries TRDV1 and TRDJ1; D call uncertain. The germline V gene encodes CDR1 TSWWSYY and CDR2 QGS. CDR3 length: 22 residues. V was clipped by 4 bases and J by 7 bases, with 40 bases between them. This CDR3 reads CALGAPPYPLLLQREYMGKLIF. CDR3 sequence (DNA): TGTGCTCTTGGGGCACCTCCGTATCCATTACTGCTCCAGAGGGAATATATGGGTAAACTCATCTTT.

Comment on this clone: This likely reflects a read error, since a far larger clone is one base away. In the same sample, other DNA sequences code for this CDR3. This chain uses TRDV1 with TRDJ1; D is undetermined. The CDR3 spans 19 residues. Per the germline V gene, CDR1 is TSWWSYY and CDR2 is QGS. V gave up 0 bases and J gave up 0 bases, with 20 bases separating them. The CDR3 reads CALGELDGTLTVYTDKLIF. CDR3 sequence (DNA): TGTGCTCTTGGGGAACTGGACGGTACGTTAACTGTTTACACCGATAAACTCATCTTT.

This clone was counted a few times. The protein that TCRdb holds for this DNA derives from a much larger clone and differs from the translated DNA at residue 9, which likely indicates a read error; the protein shown here is translated from the DNA. The chain combines TRDV1 with TRDJ1; 9 nucleotides align to TRDD3. The J gene was missing in TCRdb and was found by matching the end of the DNA to germline. The V and J ends lost 2 bases and 0 bases, in that order; junction bases with no gene match: 34. The length of the CDR3 is 26 residues. Germline V CDR1 and CDR2: TSWWSYY, QGS. Here the CDR3 reads CALGETILRPRPGDWGTLRYTDKLIF. CDR3 DNA sequence: TGTGCTCTTGGGGAAACGATCCTAAGGCCGCGACCGGGAGACTGGGGGACCCTGAGGTACACCGATAAACTCATCTTT.

This clone was observed a few times. For this DNA, TCRdb reports the protein of a much larger clone, which diverges at residue 12, most likely from a read error; the protein presented here is translated directly from the DNA. CDR3 nucleotide sequence: TGTGCCTGTGTAGTCCGAGGATTCGGGGCTAGGGGTCGACTGGGGGATAATACCGATAAACTCATCTTT. It codes for CACVVRGFGARGRLGDNTDKLIF. This chain connects TRDV2 to TRDJ1, with 11 positions matching TRDD3. Germline CDR1 is GEAIGNYY and CDR2 is EKD. The trim removed 5 bases at V and 2 bases at J, leaving 30 bases unmatched. This CDR3 region has 23 residues.

This clone showed up many times. This DNA translates differently at residue 14 from the TCRdb protein, which is that of a much larger clone; a read error is likely, and the protein shown is the DNA's own translation. The chain uses TRDV2 and TRDJ1, with D possibly matching TRDD3 (6 bases). The CDR3 totals 16 residues. Germline V gives CDR1 GEAIGNYY, CDR2 EKD. CDR3 sequence: CACDTAYWAYTDKPIF. The CDR3 DNA follows: TGTGCCTGTGACACCGCGTACTGGGCGTACACCGATAAACCCATCTTT.

Concerning this clone itself: This likely stems from a read error, as it lies one base from a far larger clone. This same CDR3 is encoded by further DNA sequences in the sample. The rearrangement joins TRDV1 to TRDJ2; D may be TRDD3 (5 bases). TCRdb lists no J gene, so it was determined here by aligning the DNA to germline. Germline V gene lookup returns CDR1 TSWWSYY and CDR2 QGS. This CDR3 comprises 14 residues. CDR3 DNA: TGTGCCCTTGGGGAACTATGTTTCTCGGCACAACTCTTCTTT. Protein: CALGELCFSAQLFF.

Regarding this clone: A far more abundant clone sits one base away, making this likely a read error. The limits of the CDR3 on the DNA are not certain, so only TCRdb's listed CDR3 is given. At the DNA level, this CDR3 is encoded by other sequences in the same sample as well. A V gene of TRDV1 was called, but no J gene was assigned; the D call of TRDD3 is as the table states it, not checked on the DNA. CDR1 is TSWWSYY and CDR2 is QGS in the germline V gene. The CDR3 has 21 amino acids, counting both end residues. This CDR3 reads CALGELPSYLWGYRWSDKLIF.

This clone was observed many times. A far larger clone is off by one base, so a read error is likely. This sample also contains other DNA sequences that code for the same CDR3. The chain combines TRDV3 with TRDJ1; TRDD3 agrees at 12 bases. V gave up 2 bases and J gave up 0 bases; unmatched junction bases: 43. Per the germline V gene, CDR1 is TVYSNPD and CDR2 is GDNSRS (reference sequence). This CDR3 has 28 amino acids. The CDR3 protein is CAFGGSSPLGDTGSACLRIATYTDKLIF. The DNA for the CDR3 is TGTGCCTTTGGCGGTTCCTCCCCGCTGGGGGATACGGGGAGCGCATGTTTACGGATAGCTACGTACACCGATAAACTCATCTTT.

This clone was seen repeatedly, ten times or more. TCRdb assigns this DNA the protein of a much larger clone, which departs from its translation at residue 15; this likely reflects a read error, and the protein shown comes from translating the DNA. J is TRDJ1 and V is TRDV1; 8 nucleotides match TRDD3. This CDR3 is 16 amino acids long. Germline loops: CDR1 TSWWSYY, CDR2 QGS. The CDR3 sequence is CALGEMGGGSLHKLTF. DNA of the CDR3: TGTGCTCTTGGGGAAATGGGTGGGGGATCTCTCCATAAACTCACCTTT.

Turning to this clone: A far larger clone is only one base removed, so a read error is likely. The same CDR3 arises from other DNA sequences in this sample as well. The chain recombines TRDV1 with TRDJ1; 8 bases line up with TRDD3. Germline assignment: CDR1 TSWWSYY and CDR2 QGS. The CDR3 is 21 residues long. CDR3 DNA: TGTGCTCTTGCCTTATTGGGTCTCTTCCGTTCGGAGGGGATACTTAGCGATAAACTCATCTTC. It specifies CALALLGLFRSEGILSDKLIF.